This T cell receptor (beta chain) is drawn from a study of persistence of HIV-infected CD4 T cells. This was the immunoSEQ version 4 assay in survey mode. Sequencing used immunoSEQ multiplex PCR; TCRdb keeps in-frame clones, though not all of them. The sample has fewer than 40,000 clones, approximately 66% seen once. Germline loops: CDR1 SQVTM, CDR2 ANQGSEA. CDR3 length: 13 residues. The junction had 6 bases not matched to a gene; V was cut back by 5 bases and J by 7 bases. The stimulus was an HIV-1 Gag 15-mer peptide pool, 0.8 to 1 ug/peptide/mL. Sorting of responding CD4+ T cells relied on upregulated CD40 ligand together with CD69. As for this clone: Its antigen is as yet unknown.

The source material was CD4+ T cells sorted from PBMCs after roughly 18-hour stimulation, sampled from a patient who received antiretroviral therapy. This rearrangement joins TRBV29-1 to TRBJ2-1, with 9 bases aligning to TRBD1. This TCR was recovered from an adult man with HIV who was CMV-seropositive. The CDR3 is CSVRGTGLNEQFF. In nucleotides, the CDR3 is TGCAGCGTTAGGGGGACAGGGTTAAATGAGCAGTTCTTC.